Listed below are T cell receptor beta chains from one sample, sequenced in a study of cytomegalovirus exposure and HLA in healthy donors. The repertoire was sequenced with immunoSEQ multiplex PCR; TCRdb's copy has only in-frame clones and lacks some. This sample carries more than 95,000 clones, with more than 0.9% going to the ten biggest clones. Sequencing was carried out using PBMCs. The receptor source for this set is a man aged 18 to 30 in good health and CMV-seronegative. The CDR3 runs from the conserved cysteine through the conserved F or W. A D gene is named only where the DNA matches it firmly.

CDR3aa: CASSPNLSQEGYTF; CDR3nt: TGCGCCAGCAGCCCCAACCTTTCCCAGGAAGGCTACACCTTC; d_gene: -; j_gene: TRBJ1-2; v_gene: TRBV5-1
CDR3aa: CASSRNTEAFF; CDR3nt: TGTGCCAGCAGCAGAAATACTGAAGCTTTCTTT; d_gene: -; j_gene: TRBJ1-1; v_gene: TRBV6-1
CDR3aa: CASSIDRDKGAPYEQYF; CDR3nt: TGTGCCAGTAGTATAGATCGGGACAAGGGGGCACCCTACGAGCAGTACTTC; d_gene: TRBD1; j_gene: TRBJ2-7; v_gene: TRBV19
CDR3aa: CATSREGAGDTQYF; CDR3nt: TGTGCCACCAGCAGAGAGGGCGCAGGAGATACGCAGTATTTT; d_gene: -; j_gene: TRBJ2-3; v_gene: TRBV15
CDR3aa: CASSAPGDRGEQYF; CDR3nt: TGTGCCAGCAGCGCACCCGGGGACAGGGGCGAGCAGTACTTC; d_gene: TRBD1; j_gene: TRBJ2-7; v_gene: TRBV9
CDR3aa: CASSLGASGSHEQYF; CDR3nt: TGTGCCAGCAGCTTAGGGGCTAGCGGGAGCCACGAGCAGTACTTC; d_gene: TRBD2; j_gene: TRBJ2-7; v_gene: TRBV7-9
CDR3aa: CASSSQGFTEAFF; CDR3nt: TGTGCCAGCAGCTCACAGGGATTCACTGAAGCTTTCTTT; d_gene: -; j_gene: TRBJ1-1; v_gene: TRBV7-9
CDR3aa: CASSARGSDEKLFF; CDR3nt: TGTGCCAGCTCAGCCAGGGGGAGTGATGAAAAACTGTTTTTT; d_gene: TRBD1; j_gene: TRBJ1-4; v_gene: TRBV18
CDR3aa: CASSFSGQTEAFF; CDR3nt: TGTGCCAGCAGTTTCTCCGGACAGACTGAAGCTTTCTTT; d_gene: -; j_gene: TRBJ1-1; v_gene: TRBV27
CDR3aa: CASKLGGPYPIYGYTF; CDR3nt: TGTGCCAGTAAACTAGGTGGACCGTACCCCATCTATGGCTACACCTTC; d_gene: -; j_gene: TRBJ1-2; v_gene: TRBV19
CDR3aa: CASTPNREWSSGNTIYF; CDR3nt: TGTGCCAGTACACCCAACAGGGAATGGAGCTCTGGAAACACCATATATTTT; d_gene: -; j_gene: TRBJ1-3; v_gene: TRBV18
CDR3aa: CSGEGQSLDGGEAFF; CDR3nt: TGCAGCGGTGAGGGACAGAGCCTAGACGGTGGTGAAGCTTTCTTT; d_gene: TRBD1; j_gene: TRBJ1-1; v_gene: TRBV29-1
CDR3aa: CASSEFAGAPHYGYTF; CDR3nt: TGTGCCAGCAGTGAATTTGCAGGGGCCCCCCACTATGGCTACACCTTC; d_gene: -; j_gene: TRBJ1-2; v_gene: TRBV25-1
CDR3aa: CASSLGTSGTRTDTQYF; CDR3nt: TGTGCCAGCAGCTTAGGGACTAGCGGGACACGCACAGATACGCAGTATTTT; d_gene: TRBD2; j_gene: TRBJ2-3; v_gene: TRBV7-6
CDR3aa: CASTRTGTPNQPQHF; CDR3nt: TGTGCCAGCACCCGAACCGGGACACCTAATCAGCCCCAGCATTTT; d_gene: -; j_gene: TRBJ1-5; v_gene: TRBV27
CDR3aa: CASRGTGNGFF; CDR3nt: TGTGCCAGCAGAGGGACAGGGAATGGTTTCTTT; d_gene: TRBD1; j_gene: TRBJ1-1; v_gene: TRBV6-1
CDR3aa: CASSPGDRGQPQHF; CDR3nt: TGTGCCAGCAGCCCTGGGGACAGGGGACAGCCCCAGCATTTT; d_gene: TRBD1; j_gene: TRBJ1-5; v_gene: TRBV13
CDR3aa: CASSLDSHQETQYF; CDR3nt: TGTGCTAGCAGTTTGGACAGCCACCAAGAGACCCAGTACTTC; d_gene: -; j_gene: TRBJ2-5; v_gene: TRBV7-7
CDR3aa: CASSLYQGSYEQYF; CDR3nt: TGCGCCAGCAGCTTGTATCAGGGATCCTACGAGCAGTACTTC; d_gene: -; j_gene: TRBJ2-7; v_gene: TRBV5-1
CDR3aa: CAISEPDTLAFF; CDR3nt: TGTGCCATCAGTGAGCCTGACACATTAGCTTTCTTT; d_gene: -; j_gene: TRBJ1-1; v_gene: TRBV10-3
CDR3aa: CASTLRESTEAFF; CDR3nt: TGTGCCAGCACGCTGAGGGAGAGCACTGAAGCTTTCTTT; d_gene: -; j_gene: TRBJ1-1; v_gene: TRBV2
CDR3aa: CASGVGGVNTEAFF; CDR3nt: TGTGCCAGCGGCGTTGGGGGGGTGAACACTGAAGCTTTCTTT; d_gene: -; j_gene: TRBJ1-1; v_gene: TRBV9
CDR3aa: CASSKGDIYSYEQYF; CDR3nt: TGCGCCAGCAGCAAGGGGGACATTTACTCCTACGAGCAGTACTTC; d_gene: -; j_gene: TRBJ2-7; v_gene: TRBV5-1
CDR3aa: CAITPGESVRGYTF; CDR3nt: TGTGCCATCACCCCCGGGGAGTCGGTAAGGGGCTACACCTTC; d_gene: -; j_gene: TRBJ1-2; v_gene: TRBV10-3
CDR3aa: CASSLDSGRFIYEQYF; CDR3nt: TGTGCCAGCAGCTTGGATAGCGGGAGGTTTATCTACGAGCAGTACTTC; d_gene: TRBD2; j_gene: TRBJ2-7; v_gene: TRBV7-9
CDR3aa: CSVFPWGGDYGYTF; CDR3nt: TGCAGCGTTTTCCCCTGGGGGGGGGACTATGGCTACACCTTC; d_gene: -; j_gene: TRBJ1-2; v_gene: TRBV29-1
CDR3aa: CASSSFSGHGYTF; CDR3nt: TGTGCCAGCAGCAGTTTCTCAGGGCATGGCTACACCTTC; d_gene: -; j_gene: TRBJ1-2; v_gene: TRBV28
CDR3aa: CASSVEPSGTGELFF; CDR3nt: TGTGCCAGCAGTGTGGAGCCTTCGGGCACCGGGGAGCTGTTTTTT; d_gene: -; j_gene: TRBJ2-2; v_gene: TRBV6-4